This T cell receptor (beta chain) was sequenced in a study of identical twins. Study results and limitations: Interpretation of the results relied on cross-sectional statistical analysis and not on following the same donors.

TCRdb reprocessed the 5' RACE reads via MiXCR and lists one record per CDR3 protein. The data show hundreds of thousands of distinct CDR3 sequences, about 22% seen once. Regarding this clonotype: Its target is not known.

The CDR3 consists of 12 residues. Germline CDR1 is SNHLY and CDR2 is FYNNEI. Trimming stripped 6 bases from V and 5 bases from J, with 7 bases between. The same data also went into a second study, on yellow fever vaccine responses in identical twins.

Material for sequencing was CD4+ T cells sorted from blood. The V gene is TRBV2, the J gene TRBJ2-2; unclear D gene. The sequence came from a young woman in good health. The chain's CDR3 is CASRVQTGELFF. Written as DNA, the CDR3 is TGTGCCAGCAGAGTCCAAACCGGGGAGCTGTTTTTT.